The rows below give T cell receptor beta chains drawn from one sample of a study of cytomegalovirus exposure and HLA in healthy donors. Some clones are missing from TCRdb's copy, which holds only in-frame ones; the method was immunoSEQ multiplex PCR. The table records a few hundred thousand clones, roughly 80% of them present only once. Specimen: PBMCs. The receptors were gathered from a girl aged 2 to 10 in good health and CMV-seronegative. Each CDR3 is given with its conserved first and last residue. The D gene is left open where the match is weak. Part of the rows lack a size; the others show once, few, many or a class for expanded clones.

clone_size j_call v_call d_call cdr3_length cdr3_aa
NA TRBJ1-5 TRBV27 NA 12 CASKGDVQPQHF
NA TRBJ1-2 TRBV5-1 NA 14 CASRLDSANYGYTF
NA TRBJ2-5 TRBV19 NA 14 CASRQRDSQETQYF
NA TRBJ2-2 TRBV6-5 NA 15 CASRERSGPTGELFF
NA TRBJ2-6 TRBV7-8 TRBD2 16 CASSPSGNSGANVLTF
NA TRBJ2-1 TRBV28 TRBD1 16 CASSLVRDRGKGEQFF
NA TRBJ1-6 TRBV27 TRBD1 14 CASGTGTGGSPLHF
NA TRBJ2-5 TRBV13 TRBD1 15 CASSSRQGAFETQYF
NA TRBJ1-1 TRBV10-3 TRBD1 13 CAISATGDTEAFF
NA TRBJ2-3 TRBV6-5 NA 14 CASSYSYSGDTQYF
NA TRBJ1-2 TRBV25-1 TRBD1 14 CASSSGQGNYGYTF
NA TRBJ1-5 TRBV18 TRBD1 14 CASSDRVGNQPQHF
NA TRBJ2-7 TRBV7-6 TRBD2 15 CASSLGTSGGYEQYF
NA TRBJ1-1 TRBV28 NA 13 CASSGAENTEAFF
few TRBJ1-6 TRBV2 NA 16 CASSELGVPYNSPLHF
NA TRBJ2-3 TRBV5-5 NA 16 CASSLRRGGPTDTQYF
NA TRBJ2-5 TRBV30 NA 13 CAWNLARQETQYF
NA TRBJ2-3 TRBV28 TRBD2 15 CASPPSGIGTDTQYF
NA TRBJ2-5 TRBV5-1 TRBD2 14 CASSTSGRGETQYF
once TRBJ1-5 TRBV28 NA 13 CASSSQNNQPQHF
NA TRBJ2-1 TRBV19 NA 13 CASSLVSRNEQFF
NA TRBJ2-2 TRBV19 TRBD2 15 CASSVSGSYTGELFF
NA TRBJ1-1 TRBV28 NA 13 CASSPYKNTEAFF
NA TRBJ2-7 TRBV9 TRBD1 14 CASSAPGTGTEQYF
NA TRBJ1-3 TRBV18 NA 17 CASSPIVPPISGNTIYF
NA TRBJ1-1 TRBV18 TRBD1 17 CASSHNRDRGMNTEAFF
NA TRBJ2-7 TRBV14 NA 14 CASSQDWGAYEQYF
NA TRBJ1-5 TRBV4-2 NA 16 CASSQDAGKSNQPQHF
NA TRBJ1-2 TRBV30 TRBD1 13 CAWSAGTGLGYTF
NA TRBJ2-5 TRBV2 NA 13 CASIKSGQETQYF
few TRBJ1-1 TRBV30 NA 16 CAWSKGWGLTNTEAFF
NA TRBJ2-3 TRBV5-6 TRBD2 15 CASSALSGATDTQYF
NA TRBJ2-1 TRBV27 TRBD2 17 CASSWPLAGPLVPEQFF
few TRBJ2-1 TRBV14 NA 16 CASSQDFPDSYNEQFF
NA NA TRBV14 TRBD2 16 CASSHWTSGPSYEQYF
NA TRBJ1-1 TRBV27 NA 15 CASSHIRPGDSGAFF
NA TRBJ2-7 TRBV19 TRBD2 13 CATPGRVSYEQYF
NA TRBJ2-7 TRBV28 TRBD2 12 CASGGNTYEQYF
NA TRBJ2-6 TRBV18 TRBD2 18 CASSPNLGGMSGANVLTF
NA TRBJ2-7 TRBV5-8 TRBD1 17 CASSLELPGLSGGEQYF
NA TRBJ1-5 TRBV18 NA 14 CASSPGYSNQPQHF
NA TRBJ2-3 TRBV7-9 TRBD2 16 CAGRGLAGEFTDTQYF
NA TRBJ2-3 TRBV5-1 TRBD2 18 CASSLAGISGISTDTQYF
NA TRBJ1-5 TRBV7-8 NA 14 CASSLAEGGQPQHF
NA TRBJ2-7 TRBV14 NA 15 CASSQDFTGSYEQYF
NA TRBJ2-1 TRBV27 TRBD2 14 CATSRRTSGNEQFF
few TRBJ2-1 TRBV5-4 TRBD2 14 CASSGGLAGGEQFF
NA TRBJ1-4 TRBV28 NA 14 CASSNAGTDEKLFF
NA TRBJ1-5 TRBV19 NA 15 CASSIEGPNNQPQHF
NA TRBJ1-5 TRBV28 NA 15 CASSLGGRLNQPQHF